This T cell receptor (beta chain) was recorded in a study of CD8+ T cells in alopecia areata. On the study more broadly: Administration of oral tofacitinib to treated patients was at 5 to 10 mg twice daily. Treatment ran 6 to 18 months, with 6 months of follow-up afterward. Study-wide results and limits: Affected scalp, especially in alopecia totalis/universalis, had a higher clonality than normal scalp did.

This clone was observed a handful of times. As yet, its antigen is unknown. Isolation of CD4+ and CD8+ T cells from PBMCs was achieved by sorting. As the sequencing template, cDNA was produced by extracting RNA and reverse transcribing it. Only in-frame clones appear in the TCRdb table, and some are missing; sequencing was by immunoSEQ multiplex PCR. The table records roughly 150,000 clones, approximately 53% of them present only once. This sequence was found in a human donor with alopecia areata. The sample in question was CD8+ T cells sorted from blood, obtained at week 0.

CDR3 DNA sequence: TGTGCCAGCAGTGGGCCGTTGGCTGAAGCTTTCTTT. Encoded protein: CASSGPLAEAFF. The J gene is TRBJ1-1, the V gene TRBV25-1; D is uncertain. The germline CDR1 and CDR2 sequences are MGHDK and SYGVNS. The CDR3 spans 12 residues. Trimming shortened V by 4 bases and J by 6 bases, and 9 bases separated the two germline ends.